This is a list of T cell receptor beta chains from one sample in a study of cytomegalovirus exposure and HLA in healthy donors. Generated by immunoSEQ multiplex PCR, the TCRdb table keeps only in-frame clones and is missing some. The repertoire includes some 130,000 clones, 55% to 80% of them detected once, and approximately 2.5% sits in the top ten. The sequencing input was PBMCs. The receptors originated from a woman in her thirties or forties in good health and CMV-seronegative. Both conserved end residues are part of each CDR3. A D gene is named only where the DNA matches it firmly. The listing skips clone size in some rows; elsewhere it reads once, few, many or a size class.

TGTGCCACCGGGACAGGGAATCAGCCCCAGCATTTT | CATGTGNQPQHF | . | TRBV2 | TRBD1 | TRBJ1-5
TGTGCCAGCAGTATCGACAGGGCCTCTAATGAAAAACTGTTTTTT | CASSIDRASNEKLFF | few | TRBV6-1 | TRBD1 | TRBJ1-4
TGTGCCAGCAGCTTTGGGGGGGAGACCCAGTACTTC | CASSFGGETQYF | . | TRBV7-2 | . | TRBJ2-5
TGTGCCAGCAGCTTACCCCGACTAGGACTTTTAGATACGCAGTATTTT | CASSLPRLGLLDTQYF | once | TRBV7-2 | . | TRBJ2-3
TGTGCCAGTAGTCGCGGGGGTGGCTACGAGCAGTACTTC | CASSRGGGYEQYF | . | TRBV19 | TRBD2 | TRBJ2-7
TGTGCCAGCAGCGTAGACAGGGTTGCTCAAGGGACTGAAGCTTTCTTT | CASSVDRVAQGTEAFF | . | TRBV7-9 | TRBD1 | TRBJ1-1
TGTGCCAGCAGCTTGTACCCGGACAGGGGTTCAGAGACCCAGTACTTC | CASSLYPDRGSETQYF | once | TRBV7-7 | TRBD1 | TRBJ2-5
TGTGCCAGTAGTCCCTCGACAGGGTACCGAGAAAAACTGTTTTTT | CASSPSTGYREKLFF | . | TRBV19 | TRBD1 | TRBJ1-4
TGTGCCAGTAGTTCGAGGGCCGGCTCCTACGAGCAGTACTTC | CASSSRAGSYEQYF | . | TRBV19 | . | TRBJ2-7
TGTGCTAGCAGCTTGCGGCAGGGAGGTAACGAGCAGTACTTC | CASSLRQGGNEQYF | . | TRBV5-4 | . | TRBJ2-7
TGTGCCAGCAAGGGGGCGGGGAGAGGAGAGACCCAGTACTTC | CASKGAGRGETQYF | . | TRBV27 | . | TRBJ2-5
TGTGCCAGCTGGGGACAGGGTGGCGATGGCTACACCTTC | CASWGQGGDGYTF | . | TRBV2 | TRBD1 | TRBJ1-2
TGCAGCTCGTCCGGGGATCGAAACACCGGGGAGCTGTTTTTT | CSSSGDRNTGELFF | . | TRBV29-1 | . | TRBJ2-2
TGTGCCAGCAGCGAAGGGGATACTAATGAAAAACTGTTTTTT | CASSEGDTNEKLFF | . | TRBV9 | . | TRBJ1-4
TGTGCCAGCAGTGATAACTGGAACACTGAAGCTTTCTTT | CASSDNWNTEAFF | . | TRBV9 | . | TRBJ1-1
TGTGCCAGCAGCGGGACGGGAGTTCAGCCCCAGCATTTT | CASSGTGVQPQHF | . | TRBV6-6 | . | TRBJ1-5
TGTGCCAGCAGCGTAGCCCCAGGGATAGGGGAGACCCAGTACTTC | CASSVAPGIGETQYF | . | TRBV9 | . | TRBJ2-5
TGTGCCAGCAGTTCCTCAGCGGGGGGGCAGGAGACCCAGTACTTC | CASSSSAGGQETQYF | few | TRBV28 | TRBD2 | TRBJ2-5
TGTGCCAGCAGTAAGACAGGGTATGGCTACACCTTC | CASSKTGYGYTF | once | TRBV6-5 | TRBD1 | TRBJ1-2
TGTGCCAGCAGTCCATTCACAGGGGGCCAACCGGGGAACACTGAAGCTTTCTTT | CASSPFTGGQPGNTEAFF | . | TRBV27 | TRBD1 | TRBJ1-1
TGTGCCTGGAGTGCTCGGAATCAGCCCCAGCATTTT | CAWSARNQPQHF | . | TRBV30 | . | TRBJ1-5
TGTGCCAGCAGCGAGGGACAGCATAATTCACCCCTCCACTTT | CASSEGQHNSPLHF | . | TRBV5-6 | TRBD1 | TRBJ1-6
TGCGCCAGCAGTTTGACAGGTACCTCTGGGGCCAACGTCCTGACTTTC | CASSLTGTSGANVLTF | . | TRBV5-1 | . | TRBJ2-6
TGTGCCAGCAGTGGACAGGGTCGCGGCAATCAGCCCCAGCATTTT | CASSGQGRGNQPQHF | once | TRBV2 | TRBD1 | TRBJ1-5
TGTGCCAGCAGTTCGGGACTAGCGGGGCCCACAGATACGCAGTATTTT | CASSSGLAGPTDTQYF | . | TRBV7-3 | TRBD2 | TRBJ2-3
TGTGCCAGCAGTGCCGACAGGGCCAATCAGCCCCAGCATTTT | CASSADRANQPQHF | few | TRBV6-5 | TRBD1 | TRBJ1-5
TGTGCCAGCAGCTTAGTTGGGACAGGCGCCAATCAGCCCCAGCATTTT | CASSLVGTGANQPQHF | . | TRBV7-8 | TRBD1 | TRBJ1-5
TGTGCCAGCGGGGGGGGCGGGTATAGCACAGATACGCAGTATTTT | CASGGGGYSTDTQYF | few | TRBV6-6 | . | TRBJ2-3
TGTGCCAGCAGTGAAGAGGAGTTTCAAGAGACCCAGTACTTC | CASSEEEFQETQYF | . | TRBV25-1 | . | TRBJ2-5
TGTGCCTGGAGTGCTAGGGACAGACTGAACACTGAAGCTTTCTTT | CAWSARDRLNTEAFF | many | TRBV30 | TRBD1 | TRBJ1-1
TGCGCCAGCAGCGTCGGGGGGACAGGGCCCTACAATGAGCGGTTCTTC | CASSVGGTGPYNERFF | . | TRBV4-1 | TRBD1 | TRBJ2-1
TGTGCCAGCTCACCCGAACGCCGGGCTAATGAAAAACTGTTTTTT | CASSPERRANEKLFF | . | TRBV18 | . | TRBJ1-4
TGTGCCAGCTCACCACAGGGTAGGGGAAATCAGCCCCAGCATTTT | CASSPQGRGNQPQHF | . | TRBV18 | . | TRBJ1-5
TGTGCCAGCAGCCTAGACAGGGCTGGGCTGTTTTTT | CASSLDRAGLFF | once | TRBV2 | TRBD1 | TRBJ1-4
TGTGCCAGCTCACCAAGTGGACAGGCCCTTGAAGCTTTCTTT | CASSPSGQALEAFF | . | TRBV18 | TRBD1 | TRBJ1-1